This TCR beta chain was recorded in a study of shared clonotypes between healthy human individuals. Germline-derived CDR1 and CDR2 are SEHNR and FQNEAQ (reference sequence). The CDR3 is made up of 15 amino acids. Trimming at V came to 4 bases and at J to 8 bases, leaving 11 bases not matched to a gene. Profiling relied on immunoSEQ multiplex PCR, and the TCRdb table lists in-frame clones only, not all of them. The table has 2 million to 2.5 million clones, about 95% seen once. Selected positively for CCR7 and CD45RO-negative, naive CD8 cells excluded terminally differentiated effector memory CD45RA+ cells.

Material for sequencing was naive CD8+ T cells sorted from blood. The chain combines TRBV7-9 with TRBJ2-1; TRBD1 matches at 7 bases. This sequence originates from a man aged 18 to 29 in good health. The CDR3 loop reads CASSSMVGGLDEQFF. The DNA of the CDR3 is TGTGCCAGCAGCTCTATGGTAGGGGGCCTGGATGAGCAGTTCTTC.